This T cell receptor beta chain was found in a study of post-analysis software for immune sequencing data. Study details: Disease courses included relapsing-remitting, secondary progressive and progressive-relapsing multiple sclerosis.

The study's findings and limits: When compared against controls, multiple sclerosis patients showed significantly lower normalized Chao1 diversity. Strong same-batch co-clustering of samples appeared with F measure clustering. TRBV5-6, TRBV5-1 and TRBV20-1 were among roughly 5 TRBV segments more frequent in patients than controls.

This clonotype was seen repeatedly, ten times or more. What it binds is not known. The CDR3 totals 13 residues. Trimming cost V 5 bases and J 7 bases; bases outside gene matches: 2. The TCR beta cDNA libraries carried unique molecular identifiers. With roughly 0.9 to 11 million T cells as the source, a few hundred thousand cDNA molecules resulted. TCRdb independently ran MiXCR on the PCR reads; one entry per CDR3 protein. This table holds around 180,000 distinct CDR3 sequences, about 29% found once. The specimen was blood. V and J are TRBV12-3 or TRBV12-4 and TRBJ2-1, with TRBD1 matching 10 bases. The sequence came from a girl aged 10-17 years with multiple sclerosis. The CDR3 DNA sequence: TGTGCCAGCAGTCAGGGACAGGGGAATGAGCAGTTCTTC. Its translation: CASSQGQGNEQFF.